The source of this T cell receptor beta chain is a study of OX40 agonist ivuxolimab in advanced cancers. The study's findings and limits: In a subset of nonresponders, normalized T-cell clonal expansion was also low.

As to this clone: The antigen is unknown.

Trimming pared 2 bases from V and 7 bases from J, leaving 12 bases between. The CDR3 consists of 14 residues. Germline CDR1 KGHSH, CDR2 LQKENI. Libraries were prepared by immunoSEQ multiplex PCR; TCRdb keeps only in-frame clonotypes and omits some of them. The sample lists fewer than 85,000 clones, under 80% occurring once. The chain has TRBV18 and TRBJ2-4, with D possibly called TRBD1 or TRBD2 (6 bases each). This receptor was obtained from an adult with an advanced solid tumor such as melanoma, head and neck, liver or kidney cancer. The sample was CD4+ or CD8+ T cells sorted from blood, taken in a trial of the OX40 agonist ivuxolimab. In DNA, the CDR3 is TGTGCCAGCTCACCAAGCGGGCAGGGGAACATTCAGTACTTC. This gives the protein CASSPSGQGNIQYF.